This T cell receptor (beta chain) came from a study of blood T cell repertoires in COVID-19. At the level of the study: T cells, B-cell-depleted T cells, or PBMCs provided the cDNA or gDNA that served as material.

Libraries were prepared by immunoSEQ multiplex PCR; TCRdb keeps only in-frame clonotypes and omits some of them. The table shows roughly 230,000 clones, with approximately 83% occurring only once. The germline V gene encodes CDR1 MNHEY and CDR2 SVGEGT. V lost 4 bases and J 8 bases, leaving 14 bases between the germline ends. This CDR3 has 13 residues. The source of this sequence is a woman aged 60-70 years who had recovered from COVID-19. The chain employs TRBV6-2 or TRBV6-3 and TRBJ1-2; D is ambiguous. The sample taken for sequencing was PBMCs or T cells enriched from blood (not recorded which). CDR3 nucleotides: TGTGCCAGCAGTTCCCCTCCTGTTATAGGCTACACCTTC. It codes for CASSSPPVIGYTF.